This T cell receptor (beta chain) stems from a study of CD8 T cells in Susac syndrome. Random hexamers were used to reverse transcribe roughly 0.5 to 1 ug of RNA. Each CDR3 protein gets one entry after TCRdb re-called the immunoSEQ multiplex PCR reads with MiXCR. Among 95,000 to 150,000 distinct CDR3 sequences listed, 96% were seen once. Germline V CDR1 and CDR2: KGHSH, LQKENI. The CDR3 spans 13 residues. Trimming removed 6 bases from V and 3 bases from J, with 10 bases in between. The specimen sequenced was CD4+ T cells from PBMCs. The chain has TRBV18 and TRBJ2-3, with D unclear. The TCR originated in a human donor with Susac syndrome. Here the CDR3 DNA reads TGTGCCAGCTCCCCTATGTCGACAGATACGCAGTATTTT. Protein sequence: CASSPMSTDTQYF.